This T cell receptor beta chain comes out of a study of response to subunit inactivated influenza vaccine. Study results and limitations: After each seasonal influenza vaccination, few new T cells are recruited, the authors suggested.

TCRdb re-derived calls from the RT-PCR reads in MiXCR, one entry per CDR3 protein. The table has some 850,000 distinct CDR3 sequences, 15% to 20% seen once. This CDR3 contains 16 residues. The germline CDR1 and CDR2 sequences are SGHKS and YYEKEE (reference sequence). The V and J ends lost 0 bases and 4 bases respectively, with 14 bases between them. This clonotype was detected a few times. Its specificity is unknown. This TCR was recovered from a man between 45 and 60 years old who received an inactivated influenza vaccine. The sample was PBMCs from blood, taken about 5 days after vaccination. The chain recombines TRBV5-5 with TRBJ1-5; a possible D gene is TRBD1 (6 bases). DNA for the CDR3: TGTGCCAGCAGCTTGGAGGGGGTTCTACGAAATCAGCCCCAGCATTTT. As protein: CASSLEGVLRNQPQHF.